The clone carrying this T cell receptor beta chain was seen a handful of times. CDR1 SGHRS and CDR2 YFSETQ come from the germline V gene. Trimming stripped 0 bases from V and 5 bases from J, with 8 bases between. The CDR3 length is 13 residues. These data are taken from a study of PD-L1 blockade in urothelial cancer. On the study more broadly: Counts from blood samples showed a median of roughly 150,000 T cells.

TCRdb's copy holds only in-frame clones and misses some; the assay was immunoSEQ multiplex PCR. This table has approximately 48,000 clones, about four fifths appearing once. Time point denoted: pretreatment peripheral blood. The sample in question was PBMCs, obtained around atezolizumab (anti-PD-L1) treatment. This chain links TRBV5-1 with TRBJ1-1; D is ambiguous. This receptor was identified in a man between 70 and 80 years old with urothelial cancer. The CDR3 spells CASSLGRETEAFF. CDR3 nucleotides: TGCGCCAGCAGCTTGGGGCGGGAAACTGAAGCTTTCTTT.